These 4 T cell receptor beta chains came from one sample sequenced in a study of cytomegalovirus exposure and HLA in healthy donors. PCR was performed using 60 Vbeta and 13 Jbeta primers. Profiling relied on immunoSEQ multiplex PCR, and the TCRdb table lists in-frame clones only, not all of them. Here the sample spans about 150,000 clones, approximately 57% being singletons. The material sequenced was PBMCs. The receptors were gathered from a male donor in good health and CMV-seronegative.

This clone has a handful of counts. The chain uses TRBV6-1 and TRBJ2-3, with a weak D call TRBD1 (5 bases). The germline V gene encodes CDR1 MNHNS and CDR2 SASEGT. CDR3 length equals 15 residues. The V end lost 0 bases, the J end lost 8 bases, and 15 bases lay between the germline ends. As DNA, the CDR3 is TGTGCCAGCAGTGAAGCCTGGACAACTCAGGGTACGCAGTATTTT. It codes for CASSEAWTTQGTQYF.

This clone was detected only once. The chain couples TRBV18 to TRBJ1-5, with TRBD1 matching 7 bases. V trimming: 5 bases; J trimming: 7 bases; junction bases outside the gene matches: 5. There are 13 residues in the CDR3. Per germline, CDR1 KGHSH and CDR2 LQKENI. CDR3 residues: CASSYRGEQPQHF. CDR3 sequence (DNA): TGTGCCAGCTCATACAGGGGTGAACAGCCCCAGCATTTT.

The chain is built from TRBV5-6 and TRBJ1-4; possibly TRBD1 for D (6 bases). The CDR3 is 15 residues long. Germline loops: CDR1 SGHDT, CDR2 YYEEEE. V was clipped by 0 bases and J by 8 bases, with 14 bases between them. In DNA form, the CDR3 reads TGTGCCAGCAGCTTGGAGGGGGGGTCGGGAGAAAAACTGTTTTTT. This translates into CASSLEGGSGEKLFF.

The CDR3, as DNA: TGTGCCAGCAGGCGGGGGGAAGGTGAAAAACTGTTTTTT. As protein: CASRRGEGEKLFF. The rearrangement uses TRBV14 and TRBJ1-4; D might be TRBD1 (5 bases). Germline V gene lookup returns CDR1 SGHDN and CDR2 FVKESK. There are 13 residues in the CDR3. V shed 6 bases and J shed 7 bases, with 12 bases lying between them.